Below, one T cell receptor (beta chain) is given with its context. The data stem from a study of blood T cell repertoires in COVID-19. Study-level information: Sites in the United States, Italy and Spain provided acute and convalescent COVID-19 samples. T cells, B-cell-depleted T cells, or PBMCs provided the cDNA or gDNA that served as material.

Original methodology: Cell counts per sample came from amplifying reference gene primers. Sequenced by immunoSEQ multiplex PCR; TCRdb stores in-frame clones only, minus some. V and J calls and clone size are copied from that table; D and trimming were computed from the DNA. The sample includes 140,000 to 150,000 clones, over 70% of them seen just once. V trimming: 5 bases; J trimming: 4 bases; junction bases outside the gene matches: 8. The CDR3 is 15 residues long. CDR1 and CDR2 from the germline V gene are MDHEN and SYDVKM. The receptor comes from a woman aged 55-70 years with acute or convalescent COVID-19. Sequences were obtained from peripheral blood. V and J are TRBV28 and TRBJ1-1; 9 bases fit TRBD1. In DNA form, the CDR3 reads TGTGCCAGCAGTCCGCTCTTGGGACAGGGCACTGAAGCTTTCTTT. Translating it yields CASSPLLGQGTEAFF.